A single sample is the source of the 5 T cell receptor beta chains below, sequenced in a study of blood T cell repertoires in COVID-19. Assay used: immunoSEQ multiplex PCR; TCRdb lists only in-frame clones, some missing. The table lists about 200,000 clones, 88% of them singletons. The sequencing sample was made of peripheral blood. The receptors shown here come from a man aged 40-49 years with active or convalescent COVID-19.

This chain connects TRBV20-1 to TRBJ1-5; possible D gene TRBD1, 5 bases. The germline gives CDR1 DFQATT, CDR2 SNEGSKA (reference sequence). The CDR3 sequence is 12 residues long. With 3 bases removed from V and 6 bases from J, the gap between germline ends came to 9 bases. The DNA for the CDR3 is TGCAGTGCTAGTAGGGGAAGTCAGCCCCAGCATTTT. It is translated as CSASRGSQPQHF.

This clone was observed a handful of times. The CDR3 reads CASSMVLAGGETQYF. As DNA, the CDR3 is TGTGCCAGTAGTATGGTCCTAGCGGGGGGGGAGACCCAGTACTTC. The V call is TRBV19, the J call TRBJ2-5, with 12 bases that match TRBD2. Germline V gene data show CDR1 as LNHDA and CDR2 as SQIVND (reference sequence). This CDR3 has 15 residues. V was pared by 3 bases and J by 5 bases, with 4 bases of the junction left unmatched. Looking up the rest from reference TRBV19 and TRBJ2-5 gives the full variable domain: DGGITQSPKYLFRKEGQNVTLSCEQNLNHDAMYWYRQDPGQGLRLIYYSQIVNDFQKGDIAEGYSVSREKKESFPLTVTSAQKNPTAFYLCASSMVLAGGETQYFGPGTRLLVL.

The chain joins TRBV24-1 to TRBJ1-1; D is possibly TRBD1 (5 bases). V was trimmed by 4 bases and J by 2 bases, leaving 13 bases between them. Germline CDR1 reads KGHDR; CDR2 reads SFDVKD. The CDR3 spans 15 residues. The CDR3 protein is CATSEGGVGNTEAFF. The CDR3 DNA is TGTGCCACCAGTGAGGGAGGGGTAGGTAACACTGAAGCTTTCTTT.

This clone was detected only once. This chain connects TRBV9 to TRBJ2-7; no clear D. Per germline, CDR1 SGDLS and CDR2 YYNGEE. The CDR3 length is 15 residues. Deletions cut 4 bases from V and 2 bases from J, with 16 bases between. The CDR3 nucleotides read TGTGCCAGCAGCCTACAGAGAAATAAACCCTACGAGCAGTACTTC. Its protein product is CASSLQRNKPYEQYF.

V gene TRBV2 combines with J gene TRBJ2-5; 11 nucleotides line up with TRBD2. Germline V gene sequence: CDR1 SNHLY, CDR2 FYNNEI. Germline trimming cut 6 bases from V and 4 bases from J; bases unmatched to any gene: 4. The CDR3 length is 14 residues. The CDR3 DNA follows: TGTGCCAGCAGCCTAGCGGGGGGAGGAGAGACCCAGTACTTC. Protein product: CASSLAGGGETQYF.